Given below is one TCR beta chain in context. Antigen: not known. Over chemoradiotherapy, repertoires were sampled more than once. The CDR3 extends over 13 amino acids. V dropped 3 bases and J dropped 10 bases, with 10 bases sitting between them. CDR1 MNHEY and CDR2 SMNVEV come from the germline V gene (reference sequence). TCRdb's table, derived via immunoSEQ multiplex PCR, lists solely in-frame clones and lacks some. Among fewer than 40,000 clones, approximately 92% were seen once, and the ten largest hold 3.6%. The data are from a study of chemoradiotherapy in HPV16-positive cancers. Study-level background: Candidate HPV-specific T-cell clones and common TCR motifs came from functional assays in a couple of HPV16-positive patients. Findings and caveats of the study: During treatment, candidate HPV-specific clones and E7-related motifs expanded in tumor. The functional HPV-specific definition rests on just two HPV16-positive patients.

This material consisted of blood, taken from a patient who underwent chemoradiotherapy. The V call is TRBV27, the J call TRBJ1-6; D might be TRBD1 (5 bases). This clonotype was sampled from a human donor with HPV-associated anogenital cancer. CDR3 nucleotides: TGTGCCAGCAGTTTTTCTCGGGGGTCACCCCTCCACTTT. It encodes CASSFSRGSPLHF.